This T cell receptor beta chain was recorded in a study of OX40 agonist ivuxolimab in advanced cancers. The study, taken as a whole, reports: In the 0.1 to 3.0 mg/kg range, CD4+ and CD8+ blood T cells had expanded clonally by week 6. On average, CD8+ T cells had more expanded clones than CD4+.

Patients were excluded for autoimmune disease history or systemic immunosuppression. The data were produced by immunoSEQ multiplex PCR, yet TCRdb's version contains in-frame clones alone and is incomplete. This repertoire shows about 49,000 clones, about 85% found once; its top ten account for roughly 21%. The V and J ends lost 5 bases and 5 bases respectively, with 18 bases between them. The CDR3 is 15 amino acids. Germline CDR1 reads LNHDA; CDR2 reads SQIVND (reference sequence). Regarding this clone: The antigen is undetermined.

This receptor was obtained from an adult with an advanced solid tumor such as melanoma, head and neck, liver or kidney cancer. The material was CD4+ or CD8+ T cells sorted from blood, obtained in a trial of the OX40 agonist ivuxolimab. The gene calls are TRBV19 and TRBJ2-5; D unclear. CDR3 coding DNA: TGTGCCAGTAGTTACCCCACCGTCCTCGGTGAGACCCAGTACTTC. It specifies CASSYPTVLGETQYF. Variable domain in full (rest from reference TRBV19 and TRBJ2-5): DGGITQSPKYLFRKEGQNVTLSCEQNLNHDAMYWYRQDPGQGLRLIYYSQIVNDFQKGDIAEGYSVSREKKESFPLTVTSAQKNPTAFYLCASSYPTVLGETQYFGPGTRLLVL.